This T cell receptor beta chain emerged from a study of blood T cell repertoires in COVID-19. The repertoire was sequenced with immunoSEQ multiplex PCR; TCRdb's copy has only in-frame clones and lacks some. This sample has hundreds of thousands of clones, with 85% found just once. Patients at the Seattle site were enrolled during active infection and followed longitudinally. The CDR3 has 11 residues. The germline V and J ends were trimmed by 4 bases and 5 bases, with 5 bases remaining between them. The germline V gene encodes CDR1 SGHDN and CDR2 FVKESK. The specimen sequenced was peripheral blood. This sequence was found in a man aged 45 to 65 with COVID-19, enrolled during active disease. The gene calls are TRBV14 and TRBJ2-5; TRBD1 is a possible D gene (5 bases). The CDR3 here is CASSRQETQYF. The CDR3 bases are TGTGCCAGCAGCCGACAGGAGACCCAGTACTTC.